Below, 28 T cell receptor beta chains from the same sample are listed, as sequenced in a study of regulatory and conventional T cells in RAG deficiency. This table comes from immunoSEQ multiplex PCR, and its TCRdb copy is limited to in-frame clones, with some not included. The sample shows approximately 3,000 clones, 85% to 95% of them seen only once. Regulatory T cells were sorted from blood as CD4+ CD25-high CD127-low cells. The same specimen was also included in a second study, on regulatory T cells. That work states: Amplification used 52 TRBV primers and 13 TRBJ primers.

The sample consisted of CD4+ Tregs sorted from blood. Source of these receptors: a human donor in good health.

This clone was seen a single time. The V call is TRBV4-1, the J call TRBJ2-2, with a tentative D call TRBD2 (7 bases). Germline CDR1 MGHRA, CDR2 YSYEKL. The V end was cut by 4 bases, the J end by 4 bases, with 19 bases between. This CDR3 region has 17 residues. The CDR3 DNA sequence: TGCGCCAGCAGCCCCCGTGGGGGCCTAGCGGTCACCGGGGAGCTGTTTTTT. Its translation is CASSPRGGLAVTGELFF.

V gene TRBV5-4 combines with J gene TRBJ1-3; D might be TRBD1 (5 bases). The ends were cut back, 0 bases at V and 2 bases at J, with 9 bases in the middle. The CDR3 extends over 15 amino acids. Germline V CDR1 and CDR2: SGHNT, YYREEE (reference sequence). CDR3 protein: CASSLAGGTGNTIYF. CDR3 sequence (DNA): TGTGCCAGCAGCTTGGCCGGGGGGACTGGAAACACCATATATTTT.

The chain has TRBV5-4 and TRBJ1-3; D not certain. This CDR3 has 15 amino acids. V lost 0 bases to trimming and J lost 0 bases, with 7 bases between them. Germline CDR1 and CDR2: SGHNT and YYREEE (reference sequence). Here the CDR3 reads CASSLAPASGNTIYF. As DNA, the CDR3 is TGTGCCAGCAGCTTGGCGCCCGCCTCTGGAAACACCATATATTTT.

The chain employs TRBV19 and TRBJ1-2, with TRBD1 matching 7 bases. The CDR3 length is 19 residues. The trim removed 5 bases at V and 0 bases at J, leaving 18 bases unmatched. Germline CDR1 and CDR2: LNHDA and SQIVND (reference sequence). CDR3 in DNA: TGTGCCAGTAGTGCAAACCTCCGGGACAGACAGAATCCTAACTATGGCTACACCTTC. This codes for CASSANLRDRQNPNYGYTF.

This clone was observed a handful of times. The gene calls are TRBV6-5 and TRBJ1-1, with D maybe TRBD1 (6 bases). The germline gives CDR1 MNHEY, CDR2 SVGAGI. The V end was cut by 1 base, the J end by 1 base, with 7 bases between. This CDR3 has 14 amino acids. The CDR3 nucleotides read TGTGCCAGCAGTTACTGGGGACAGAACACTGAAGCTTTCTTT. Residues: CASSYWGQNTEAFF.

This chain uses TRBV7-9 with TRBJ1-2; 9 bases line up with TRBD1. Germline values: CDR1 SEHNR, CDR2 FQNEAQ (reference sequence). V was pared by 4 bases and J by 8 bases, with 5 bases of the junction left unmatched. This CDR3 comprises 13 residues. CDR3 DNA sequence: TGTGCCAGCAGCTACACAGGGGGCCAAGGCTACACCTTC. Translated, it gives CASSYTGGQGYTF.

This clone was observed a single time. The rearrangement joins TRBV7-3 to TRBJ2-5; D possibly corresponds to TRBD1 (5 bases). The germline V gene has CDR1 SGHTA and CDR2 FQGTGA. CDR3 length: 14 amino acids. Trimming took 0 bases from V and 1 from J, leaving 6 bases between them. CDR3 loop: CASSLTGPQETQYF. The CDR3 DNA is TGTGCCAGCAGCTTAACGGGGCCCCAAGAGACCCAGTACTTC.

The V and J genes are TRBV6-6 and TRBJ2-7, with D perhaps matching TRBD1 (6 bases). The CDR3 is made up of 16 amino acids. Germline loops: CDR1 MNHNY, CDR2 SVGAGI (reference sequence). Trimming removed 2 bases from V and 2 bases from J, with 16 bases in between. CDR3 in DNA: TGTGCCAGCAGTTACGATCTCACAGGGACGACCTACGAGCAGTACTTC. This sequence encodes CASSYDLTGTTYEQYF.

V and J are TRBV7-9 and TRBJ1-3, with 8 bases lining up with TRBD1. Germline V gene lookup returns CDR1 SEHNR and CDR2 FQNEAQ (reference sequence). This CDR3 contains 18 residues. V lost 0 bases, J lost 0 bases, and 7 bases stayed unmatched. The CDR3 DNA reads TGTGCCAGCAGCTTAGCATCCCTCACAGGGGGCTCTGGAAACACCATATATTTT. It codes for CASSLASLTGGSGNTIYF.

The chain has TRBV5-1 and TRBJ2-3, with D hard to call. CDR3 size: 14 residues. Trimming removed 3 bases from V and 0 bases from J, with 8 bases in between. The germline CDR1 and CDR2 sequences are SGHRS and YFSETQ. As DNA, the CDR3 is TGCGCCAGCAGCTCCAGCGACAGCACAGATACGCAGTATTTT. It specifies CASSSSDSTDTQYF.

This sequence joins TRBV19 and TRBJ2-1; 10 nucleotides match TRBD2. V dropped 7 bases and J dropped 8; count of bases not matched to a gene: 14. The CDR3 is 16 amino acids. From germline, CDR1 is LNHDA and CDR2 SQIVND (reference sequence). CDR3 DNA: TGTGCCAGTAAACAGCTAGCGGGGGACCTGGTTGATGAGCAGTTCTTC. It is translated as CASKQLAGDLVDEQFF.

V and J are TRBV29-1 and TRBJ2-1, with D tentatively TRBD2 (5 bases). Trimming stripped 2 bases from V and 7 bases from J, with 9 bases between. The CDR3 has 12 residues. CDR1 SQVTM and CDR2 ANQGSEA come from the germline V gene. CDR3 coding DNA: TGCAGCGTTGAACGAGCGGAGAATGAGCAGTTCTTC. This translates into CSVERAENEQFF.

The J gene is TRBJ2-6, the V gene TRBV18; D not resolved. The CDR3 is made up of 14 amino acids. The germline gives CDR1 KGHSH, CDR2 LQKENI. Trimming shortened V by 3 bases and J by 0 bases, and 3 bases separated the two germline ends. The CDR3 region is CASSPDSGANVLTF. The CDR3 DNA is TGTGCCAGCTCACCCGACTCTGGGGCCAACGTCCTGACTTTC.

V usage is TRBV9 and J usage is TRBJ2-2; 11 bases align to TRBD1. The CDR3 has 15 amino acids. The V gene's germline CDR1 is SGDLS and CDR2 YYNGEE. Trimming took 7 bases from V and 5 from J; bases not matched to a gene: 7. CDR3 sequence reads: CASRPGQGATGELFF. The CDR3, as DNA: TGTGCCAGCCGCCCAGGACAGGGGGCAACCGGGGAGCTGTTTTTT.

V gene TRBV27 combines with J gene TRBJ2-2; D tentatively fits TRBD1 or TRBD2 (5 bases each). This CDR3 has 15 residues. The germline V gene encodes CDR1 MNHEY and CDR2 SMNVEV (reference sequence). Trimming removed 3 bases at V and 9 bases at J, with 17 bases between. The CDR3 region is CASSFPGSGSRELFF. The CDR3 DNA reads TGTGCCAGCAGTTTTCCCGGCTCAGGGAGCCGGGAGCTGTTTTTT.

The chain carries TRBV11-3 and TRBJ1-1; D is uncertain. The CDR3 length is 13 residues. The V and J ends lost 5 bases and 0 bases respectively, with 7 bases between them. From germline, CDR1 is SGHNT and CDR2 YENEEA. CDR3 region: CASSAAVNTEAFF. The CDR3 nucleotides are TGTGCCAGCAGCGCAGCAGTGAACACTGAAGCTTTCTTT.

This sequence joins TRBV5-4 and TRBJ1-1, with no clear D. Germline CDR1 SGHNT, CDR2 YYREEE (reference sequence). The CDR3 has 14 amino acids. V shed 6 bases and J shed 4 bases, with 16 bases lying between them. The CDR3 region is CASNLGLSGTEAFF. The CDR3 DNA reads TGTGCCAGCAACCTTGGGCTGTCCGGCACTGAAGCTTTCTTT.

As for this clone: Sequence at one end of the junction differs from germline and may be a read error. The chain combines TRBV7-6 with TRBJ2-5; tentative D call: TRBD2 (6 bases). There are 15 residues in the CDR3. CDR1 and CDR2 (germline): SGHVS, FNYEAQ. In DNA form, the CDR3 reads TGTGCCAGCAGCTTTGTCGGGAGCCCCCAAGGGACCCAGTACTTC. This codes for CASSFVGSPQGTQYF.

The chain couples TRBV7-9 to TRBJ2-7; D possibly uses TRBD1 or TRBD2 (5 bases each). Germline V gives CDR1 SEHNR, CDR2 FQNEAQ (reference sequence). Trimming removed 4 bases from V and 0 bases from J, with 19 bases in between. CDR3 length equals 17 residues. The CDR3 loop is CASSSGFGAESSYEQYF. CDR3 bases: TGTGCCAGCAGCTCTGGCTTCGGGGCAGAAAGCTCCTACGAGCAGTACTTC.

The CDR3 region is CASRQSRANVLTF. The CDR3 DNA is TGTGCCAGTAGACAAAGTCGGGCCAACGTCCTGACTTTC. J is TRBJ2-6 and V is TRBV7-5; TRBD1, as called in the table, went unchecked against the DNA. TRBV7-5 represents a pseudogene. The CDR3 contains 13 residues.

V is TRBV7-2 and J is TRBJ1-1; D is unresolved. Germline V gene sequence: CDR1 SGHTA, CDR2 FQGNSA. Between the trimmed V and J ends, which lost 2 bases and 1 base, there was a span of 8 bases. CDR3 size: 14 residues. The CDR3: CASSLRFGNTEAFF. In DNA form, the CDR3 reads TGTGCCAGCAGCTTACGGTTCGGGAACACTGAAGCTTTCTTT.

The chain couples TRBV27 to TRBJ2-3; D not resolved. Germline-derived CDR1 and CDR2 are MNHEY and SMNVEV (reference sequence). The CDR3 extends over 13 amino acids. V dropped 8 bases and J dropped 6 bases, with 15 bases sitting between them. CDR3 sequence: CASSPQARDTQYF. Here the CDR3 DNA reads TGTGCCAGCTCCCCCCAAGCACGGGATACGCAGTATTTT.

This chain uses TRBV7-9 with TRBJ2-5; possibly TRBD2 for D (5 bases). Per the germline V gene, CDR1 is SEHNR and CDR2 is FQNEAQ (reference sequence). Trimming shortened V by 2 bases and J by 2 bases, and 12 bases separated the two germline ends. There are 15 residues in the CDR3. In DNA, the CDR3 is TGTGCCAGCAGCTTAAGACTAACTTTACAAGAGACCCAGTACTTC. Encoded protein: CASSLRLTLQETQYF. Supplemented by reference TRBV7-9 and TRBJ2-5, the full variable domain reads DTGVSQNPRHKITKRGQNVTFRCDPISEHNRLYWYRQTLGQGPEFLTYFQNEAQLEKSRLLSDRFSAERPKGSFSTLEIQRTEQGDSAMYLCASSLRLTLQETQYFGPGTRLLVL.

The chain employs TRBV18 and TRBJ2-1; 8 nucleotides line up with TRBD2. The V and J ends lost 0 bases and 6 bases, in that order; junction bases with no gene match: 7. Germline-derived CDR1 and CDR2 are KGHSH and LQKENI. CDR3 length equals 16 residues. CDR3 in DNA: TGTGCCAGCTCACCACCTTCGGGAGGGATAAGCAATGAGCAGTTCTTC. Protein sequence: CASSPPSGGISNEQFF.

V is TRBV6-1 and J is TRBJ1-6; TRBD1 aligns across 10 bases. The germline V gene has CDR1 MNHNS and CDR2 SASEGT. The V and J ends lost 5 bases and 6 bases, in that order; junction bases with no gene match: 4. CDR3 length: 15 amino acids. CDR3 amino acids: CASSSRDRGNSPLHF. The CDR3 coding sequence is TGTGCCAGCAGTTCCCGGGACAGGGGTAATTCACCCCTCCACTTT.

The V gene is TRBV6-1, the J gene TRBJ2-7, with 11 bases lining up with TRBD2. The CDR3 has 19 residues. V shed 2 bases, J shed 3 bases, and the junction held 15 bases outside the gene matches. CDR1 MNHNS and CDR2 SASEGT come from the germline V gene. CDR3 residues: CASSERQGVLAGGFYEQYF. CDR3 DNA: TGTGCCAGCAGTGAAAGACAGGGGGTCCTAGCGGGAGGATTCTACGAGCAGTACTTC.

The rearrangement joins TRBV9 to TRBJ1-6; D gene unclear. The germline gives CDR1 SGDLS, CDR2 YYNGEE. The V end lost 0 bases, the J end lost 7 bases, and 11 bases lay between the germline ends. The CDR3 sequence is 15 residues long. The CDR3 sequence: CASSVGPVGNSPLHF. For the CDR3, the DNA is TGTGCCAGCAGCGTAGGTCCAGTGGGGAATTCACCCCTCCACTTT. The whole variable domain, remainder taken from reference TRBV9 and TRBJ1-6, is DSGVTQTPKHLITATGQRVTLRCSPRSGDLSVYWYQQSLDQGLQFLIQYYNGEERAKGNILERFSAQQFPDLHSELNLSSLELGDSALYFCASSVGPVGNSPLHFGNGTRLTVT.

This chain connects TRBV6-1 to TRBJ2-3; D not certain. Deletions cut 3 bases from V and 6 bases from J, with 7 bases between. Germline V gene data show CDR1 as MNHNS and CDR2 as SASEGT. CDR3 length: 12 amino acids. For the CDR3, the DNA is TGTGCCAGCAGTGACGCAGCGGATACGCAGTATTTT. It translates to CASSDAADTQYF.